Shown below are 18 T cell receptor beta chains from a single sample sequenced in a study of blood T cell repertoires in COVID-19. Only in-frame clones appear in the TCRdb table, and some are missing; sequencing was by immunoSEQ multiplex PCR. The profile covers hundreds of thousands of clones, with 65% to 85% appearing a single time and 10% taken by the ten largest. Material: peripheral blood. The receptor source for this set is a woman older than 75 with acute or convalescent COVID-19.

In this sample, this clone turned up once. V is TRBV30 and J is TRBJ2-2, with TRBD2 identical over 13 bases. The CDR3 is made up of 16 amino acids. Trimming took 2 bases from V and 6 from J; bases not matched to a gene: 6. CDR1 is GTSNPN and CDR2 is SVGIG in the germline V gene (reference sequence). CDR3 sequence (DNA): TGTGCCTGGAGTATGGGACTAGCGGGGCTCGCCGGGGAGCTGTTTTTT. Protein product: CAWSMGLAGLAGELFF.

CDR3 residues: CASSLDSGRTPNSYEQYF. The CDR3 coding sequence is TGTGCCAGCAGCTTAGATAGCGGTAGAACCCCTAATTCCTACGAGCAGTACTTC. The chain combines TRBV11-2 with TRBJ2-7; a possible D gene is TRBD2 (6 bases). The germline CDR1 and CDR2 sequences are SGHAT and FQNNGV. The V gene lost 0 bases and the J gene lost 1 base, with 19 bases spanning the gap. CDR3 length: 18 residues.

This clone is a singleton in its sample. V is TRBV6-5 and J is TRBJ1-1; possibly TRBD1 for D (5 bases). The CDR3 extends over 13 amino acids. Germline V gives CDR1 MNHEY, CDR2 SVGAGI. Trimming removed 8 bases from V and 0 bases from J, with 10 bases in between. The chain's CDR3 is CASQRTLNTEAFF. The CDR3 DNA is TGTGCCAGCCAGAGGACATTGAACACTGAAGCTTTCTTT.

V gene TRBV7-2 combines with J gene TRBJ2-1; no firm D call. The CDR3 is 12 residues long. The V end lost 7 bases, the J end lost 9 bases, and 13 bases lay between the germline ends. Looked up from germline, CDR1 is SGHTA and CDR2 is FQGNSA. The CDR3 spells CASTPHEFEQFF. The CDR3 DNA reads TGTGCCAGCACCCCCCATGAGTTTGAGCAGTTCTTC.

This clone appeared once. V is TRBV30 and J is TRBJ2-2; TRBD1 matches at 10 bases. Losses at the gene ends were 1 base for V and 4 bases for J; bases not matched to a gene: 3. Germline V gene sequence: CDR1 GTSNPN, CDR2 SVGIG (reference sequence). There are 15 residues in the CDR3. The CDR3 bases are TGTGCCTGGAGTGAGGACAGGGGGGGCACCGGGGAGCTGTTTTTT. It yields the protein CAWSEDRGGTGELFF.

The chain recombines TRBV7-8 with TRBJ2-1; the D gene is possibly TRBD1 (5 bases). The CDR3 runs 12 residues. V was cut by 0 bases and J by 15 bases, with 12 bases left in between. The germline gives CDR1 SGHVS, CDR2 FQNEAQ. CDR3 sequence reads: CASSLAGARGFF. As DNA, the CDR3 is TGTGCCAGCAGCTTAGCTGGGGCGAGAGGGTTCTTC.

J is TRBJ1-2 and V is TRBV4-1; 7 nucleotides match TRBD1. Germline CDR1 and CDR2: MGHRA and YSYEKL. The CDR3 is made up of 14 amino acids. The ends lost 4 bases at V and 6 bases at J; junction bases unmatched: 8. The CDR3 spells CASSLTSGGDGYTF. Here the CDR3 DNA reads TGCGCCAGCAGCCTAACTTCAGGGGGTGATGGCTACACCTTC.

This clone was detected only a few times. J is TRBJ1-1 and V is TRBV10-2; unclear D gene. V lost 0 bases and J 1 base, leaving 9 bases between the germline ends. The germline V gene encodes CDR1 WSHSY and CDR2 SAAADI. CDR3 length equals 15 residues. The CDR3 reads CASSESATPNTEAFF. The CDR3 DNA reads TGCGCCAGCAGTGAGTCCGCCACTCCGAACACTGAAGCTTTCTTT.

This clone has just a few counts. V usage is TRBV7-2 and J usage is TRBJ2-7; D remains ambiguous. Germline V lookup: CDR1 SGHTA, CDR2 FQGNSA. CDR3 length: 15 amino acids. Between the trimmed V and J ends, which lost 0 bases and 1 base, there was a span of 10 bases. The CDR3 reads CASSLAPGSSYEQYF. In nucleotides, the CDR3 is TGTGCCAGCAGCTTAGCGCCTGGCAGTTCCTACGAGCAGTACTTC.

This rearrangement joins TRBV29-1 to TRBJ1-2; TRBD1 aligns across 12 bases. The CDR3 contains 11 residues. V shed 7 bases and J 8 bases; nucleotides not matched to a gene: 2. Germline-derived CDR1 and CDR2 are SQVTM and ANQGSEA. CDR3 sequence (DNA): TGCAGCGCCGGGACAGGGGGCGGCTACACCTTC. Translating it yields CSAGTGGGYTF.

This sequence joins TRBV19 and TRBJ2-5; a possible D gene is TRBD2 (6 bases). V shed 3 bases and J shed 4 bases, with 12 bases lying between them. The CDR3 is made up of 14 amino acids. CDR1 LNHDA and CDR2 SQIVND come from the germline V gene (reference sequence). This CDR3 is CASSMIRGSETQYF. For the CDR3, the DNA is TGTGCCAGTAGTATGATCCGGGGGTCAGAGACCCAGTACTTC. Full variable domain (remainder filled in from reference TRBV19 and TRBJ2-5): DGGITQSPKYLFRKEGQNVTLSCEQNLNHDAMYWYRQDPGQGLRLIYYSQIVNDFQKGDIAEGYSVSREKKESFPLTVTSAQKNPTAFYLCASSMIRGSETQYFGPGTRLLVL.

The CDR3 nucleotides read TGCAGCGTTGAAGATAAGGGGACAGGTGTGTTTGAGACCAAAAACATTCAGTACTTC. This gives the protein CSVEDKGTGVFETKNIQYF. The chain uses TRBV29-1 and TRBJ2-4, with 8 bases that match TRBD1. Trimming removed 0 bases from V and 2 bases from J; junction bases left unmatched: 15. The CDR3 loop spans 19 amino acids. Germline CDR1 reads SQVTM; CDR2 reads ANQGSEA.

The gene calls are TRBV9 and TRBJ2-2; 9 bases are shared with TRBD2. The V gene end was trimmed by 5 bases and the J gene end by 0 bases; junction bases not matched to a gene: 5. The CDR3 loop spans 16 amino acids. The germline gives CDR1 SGDLS, CDR2 YYNGEE. The DNA for the CDR3 is TGTGCCAGCAGTCCGACTAGCGGCTCGAACACCGGGGAGCTGTTTTTT. Amino acid sequence: CASSPTSGSNTGELFF.

The chain recombines TRBV4-3 with TRBJ2-7; unclear D gene. The CDR3 spans 14 residues. V was pared by 1 base and J by 0 bases, with 7 bases between. Germline-derived CDR1 and CDR2 are LGHNA and YSLEER. The CDR3 protein is CASSQGQNSYEQYF. Here the CDR3 DNA reads TGCGCCAGCAGCCAAGGGCAGAACTCCTACGAGCAGTACTTC.

The chain links TRBV1 to TRBJ2-3; TRBD2, the table's D call, was not compared with the DNA. TRBV1 has pseudogene status. This CDR3 has 16 amino acids. The DNA for the CDR3 is TGCACCAGCAGCCCCGGGACTAGCGGGAGGGGAGATACGCAGTATTTT. Translation: CTSSPGTSGRGDTQYF.

V and J are TRBV28 and TRBJ1-2; 10 bases are shared with TRBD1. Unmatched junction bases numbered 14, after V lost 6 bases and J lost 7 bases. Germline CDR1 MDHEN, CDR2 SYDVKM. This CDR3 spans 16 amino acids. CDR3 region: CASRPETGGPVAGYTF. The CDR3 nucleotides are TGTGCCAGCAGGCCCGAGACAGGGGGCCCCGTTGCTGGCTACACCTTC.

The CDR3 coding sequence is TGTGCCAGCAGTTACTCGAAAAGGGGCGCGACTGAAGCTTTCTTT. This gives the protein CASSYSKRGATEAFF. This sequence joins TRBV6-2 or TRBV6-3 and TRBJ1-1, with TRBD1 as a possible D gene (5 bases). CDR3 length equals 15 residues. Per germline, CDR1 MNHEY and CDR2 SVGEGT. Between the trimmed V and J ends, which lost 0 bases and 5 bases, there was a span of 13 bases.

V usage is TRBV2 and J usage is TRBJ1-3, with D possibly matching TRBD1 (5 bases). Germline-derived CDR1 and CDR2 are SNHLY and FYNNEI. This CDR3 spans 18 amino acids. Trimming shortened V by 3 bases and J by 0 bases, and 18 bases separated the two germline ends. CDR3 nucleotide sequence: TGTGCCAGCAGTGACCTCCCCGCGAGGGGACTCTCTGGAAACACCATATATTTT. Encoded protein: CASSDLPARGLSGNTIYF.